The 4 T cell receptor beta chains given below trace back to one sample, sequenced in a study of blood T cell repertoires in COVID-19. This table comes from immunoSEQ multiplex PCR, and its TCRdb copy is limited to in-frame clones, with some not included. The sample yields about 270,000 clones, around 90% seen once. The sequencing input was PBMCs or T cells enriched from blood (not recorded which). The receptors here all came from a woman aged 45-59 years who had recovered from COVID-19.

This chain joins TRBV14 and TRBJ1-1; D ambiguous. This CDR3 comprises 11 residues. Germline loops: CDR1 SGHDN, CDR2 FVKESK. Between the trimmed V and J ends, which lost 1 base and 11 bases, there was a span of 8 bases. The CDR3 protein is CASSQGPTAFF. The CDR3 coding sequence is TGTGCCAGCAGCCAAGGGCCGACTGCTTTCTTT.

The chain combines TRBV4-2 with TRBJ1-6; 9 bases map to TRBD1. V trimming: 4 bases; J trimming: 13 bases; junction bases outside the gene matches: 11. CDR3 size: 15 residues. Germline CDR1 is LGHNA and CDR2 is YNFKEQ. In DNA, the CDR3 is TGTGCCAGCAGCCCTAGGGACAGGGAAAGTATGCCCCTCCACTTT. It is translated as CASSPRDRESMPLHF.

This chain links TRBV3-1 (or the pseudogene TRBV3-2) with TRBJ1-1; perhaps TRBD1 as D (6 bases). CDR1 and CDR2 from the germline V gene are LGHDT and YNNKEL (reference sequence). V was trimmed by 1 base and J by 5 bases, leaving 14 bases between them. The CDR3 spans 15 residues. CDR3 sequence reads: CASSQAGTKGTEAFF. The CDR3 nucleotides are TGTGCCAGCAGCCAAGCCGGGACAAAGGGTACTGAAGCTTTCTTT.

The chain is built from TRBV27 and TRBJ1-4; D uncertain. The length of the CDR3 is 15 residues. V lost 6 bases to trimming and J lost 1 base, with 12 bases between them. Looked up from germline, CDR1 is MNHEY and CDR2 is SMNVEV (reference sequence). This CDR3 is CASRQLGETNEKLFF. The CDR3 DNA follows: TGTGCCAGCAGACAATTAGGAGAAACTAATGAAAAACTGTTTTTT.